This T cell receptor (beta chain) was captured by sequencing in a study of blood T cells in healthy people across ages. This clonotype has more than one count but fewer than ten. Then a second PCR, running about 7 to 11 cycles, was carried out with a sample-barcoded 5' primer and a J-beta primer mix. Each cDNA molecule carried a tag from a template-switch adaptor that contained 12 random nucleotides. From the 5' RACE reads, TCRdb called clonotypes with MiXCR, one entry per CDR3 protein. Of roughly 500,000 distinct CDR3 sequences listed, less than 25% are singletons. This same sample was also part of a study on T cells of mothers and their children.

Input material: blood. The origin of this receptor is a boy between 5 and 17 years old in good health.

CDR3 nucleotide sequence: TGCAGCGGCACCGGGACAGGGCACAATGAGCAGTTCTTC. Protein product: CSGTGTGHNEQFF. The V gene is TRBV29-1, the J gene TRBJ2-5, with 9 bases fitting TRBD1. TRBJ2-1 matches the DNA end more closely, so the J call is doubtful. The germline V gene encodes CDR1 SQVTM and CDR2 ANQGSEA. There are 13 residues in the CDR3.